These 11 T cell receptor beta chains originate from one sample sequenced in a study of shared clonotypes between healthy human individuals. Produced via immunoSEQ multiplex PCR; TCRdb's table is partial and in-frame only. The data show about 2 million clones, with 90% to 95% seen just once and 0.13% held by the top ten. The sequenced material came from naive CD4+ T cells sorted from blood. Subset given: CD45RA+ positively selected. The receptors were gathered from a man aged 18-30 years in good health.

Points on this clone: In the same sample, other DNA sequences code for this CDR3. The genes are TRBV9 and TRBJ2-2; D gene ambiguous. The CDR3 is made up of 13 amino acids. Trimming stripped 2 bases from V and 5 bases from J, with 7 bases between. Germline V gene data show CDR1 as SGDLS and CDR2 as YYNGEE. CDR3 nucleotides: TGTGCCAGCAGCGTCATGGGAACCGGGGAGCTGTTTTTT. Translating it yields CASSVMGTGELFF.

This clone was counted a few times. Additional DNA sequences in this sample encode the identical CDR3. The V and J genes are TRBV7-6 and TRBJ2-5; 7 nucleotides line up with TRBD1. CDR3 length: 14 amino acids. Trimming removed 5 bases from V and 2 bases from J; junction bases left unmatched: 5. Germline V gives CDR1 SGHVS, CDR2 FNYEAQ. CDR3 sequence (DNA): TGTGCCAGCAGCCTCGGGACAGCACAAGAGACCCAGTACTTC. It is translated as CASSLGTAQETQYF.

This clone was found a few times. In nucleotides, the CDR3 is TGTGCCATCAGTGGGGGTAAGAACACTGAAGCTTTCTTT. Translated: CAISGGKNTEAFF. The V call is TRBV10-3, the J call TRBJ1-1; D is ambiguous. This CDR3 comprises 13 residues. Germline CDR1 and CDR2: ENHRY and SYGVKD. V shed 4 bases and J shed 1 base, with 7 bases lying between them.

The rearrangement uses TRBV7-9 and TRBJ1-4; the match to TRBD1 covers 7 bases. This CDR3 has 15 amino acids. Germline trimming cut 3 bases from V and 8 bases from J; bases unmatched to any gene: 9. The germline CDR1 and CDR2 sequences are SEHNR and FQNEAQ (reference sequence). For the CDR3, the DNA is TGTGCCAGCAGCTTCAGACAGGGCTCGGAGGAAAAACTGTTTTTT. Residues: CASSFRQGSEEKLFF.

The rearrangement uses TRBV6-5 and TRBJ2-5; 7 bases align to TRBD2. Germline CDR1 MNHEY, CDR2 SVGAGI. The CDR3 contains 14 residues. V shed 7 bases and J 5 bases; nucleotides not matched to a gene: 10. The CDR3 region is CASKLIGEGETQYF. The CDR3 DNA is TGTGCCAGCAAGTTAATCGGGGAGGGCGAGACCCAGTACTTC.

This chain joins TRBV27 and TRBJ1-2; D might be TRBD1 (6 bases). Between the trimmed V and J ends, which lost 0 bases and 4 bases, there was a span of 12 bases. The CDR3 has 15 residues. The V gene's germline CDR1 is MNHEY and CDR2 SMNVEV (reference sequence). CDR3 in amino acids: CASSLSGGDTYGYTF. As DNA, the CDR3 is TGTGCCAGCAGTTTATCGGGGGGGGACACCTATGGCTACACCTTC.

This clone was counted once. CDR3 nucleotides: TGTGCCAGCAGTGTAACCGGGACAGGGAACACCGGGGAGCTGTTTTTT. Residues: CASSVTGTGNTGELFF. The rearrangement links TRBV2 to TRBJ2-2; 8 bases are a match to TRBD1. The trim removed 4 bases at V and 1 base at J, leaving 5 bases unmatched. This CDR3 is 16 amino acids long. Germline V lookup: CDR1 SNHLY, CDR2 FYNNEI.

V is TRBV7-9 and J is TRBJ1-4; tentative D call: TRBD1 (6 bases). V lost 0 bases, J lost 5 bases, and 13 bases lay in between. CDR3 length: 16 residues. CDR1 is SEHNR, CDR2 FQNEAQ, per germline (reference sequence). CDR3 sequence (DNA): TGTGCCAGCAGCTTAGCGCTCGGAGGGGGGAATGAAAAACTGTTTTTT. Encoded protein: CASSLALGGGNEKLFF.

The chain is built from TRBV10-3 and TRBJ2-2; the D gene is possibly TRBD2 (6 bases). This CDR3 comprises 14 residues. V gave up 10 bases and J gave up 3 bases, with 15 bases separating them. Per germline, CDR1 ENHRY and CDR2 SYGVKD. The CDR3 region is CATTTSEDTGELFF. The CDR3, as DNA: TGTGCCACCACGACTAGTGAAGACACCGGGGAGCTGTTTTTT.

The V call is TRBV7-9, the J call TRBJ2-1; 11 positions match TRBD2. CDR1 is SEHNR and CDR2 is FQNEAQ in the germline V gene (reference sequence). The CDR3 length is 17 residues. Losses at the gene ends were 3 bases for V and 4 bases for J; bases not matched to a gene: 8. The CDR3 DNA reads TGTGCCAGCAGCTTCTTCCCCGGGACTAGCGGTTACAATGAGCAGTTCTTC. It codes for CASSFFPGTSGYNEQFF.

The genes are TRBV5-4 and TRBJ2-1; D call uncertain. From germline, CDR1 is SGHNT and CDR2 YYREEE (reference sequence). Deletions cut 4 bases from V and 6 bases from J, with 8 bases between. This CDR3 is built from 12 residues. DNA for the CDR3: TGTGCCAGCAGCAGATACGCCAATGAGCAGTTCTTC. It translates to CASSRYANEQFF.